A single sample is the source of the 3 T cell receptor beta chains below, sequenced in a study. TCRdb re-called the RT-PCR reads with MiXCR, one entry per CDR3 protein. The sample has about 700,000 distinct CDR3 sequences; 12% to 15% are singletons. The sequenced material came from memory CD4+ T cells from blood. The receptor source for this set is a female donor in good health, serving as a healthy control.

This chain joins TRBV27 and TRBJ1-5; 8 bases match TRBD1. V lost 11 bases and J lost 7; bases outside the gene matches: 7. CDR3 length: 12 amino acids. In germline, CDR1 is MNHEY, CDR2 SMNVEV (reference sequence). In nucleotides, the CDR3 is TGTGCCGGAGGCGGGACAGGCCAGCCCCAGCATTTT. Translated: CAGGGTGQPQHF.

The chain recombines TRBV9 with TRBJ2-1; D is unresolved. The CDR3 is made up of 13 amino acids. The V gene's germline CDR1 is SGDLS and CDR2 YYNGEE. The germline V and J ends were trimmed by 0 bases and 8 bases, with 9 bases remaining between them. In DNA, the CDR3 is TGTGCCAGCAGCGTAGCCCACGGCGATGAGCAGTTCTTC. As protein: CASSVAHGDEQFF.

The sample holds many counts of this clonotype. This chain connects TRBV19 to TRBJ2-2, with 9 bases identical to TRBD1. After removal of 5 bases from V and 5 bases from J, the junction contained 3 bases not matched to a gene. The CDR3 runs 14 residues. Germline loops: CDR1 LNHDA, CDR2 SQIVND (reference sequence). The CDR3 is CASSWGQGTGELFF. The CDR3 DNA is TGTGCCAGTAGTTGGGGACAGGGAACCGGGGAGCTGTTTTTT.